Below, 3 T cell receptor beta chains from the same sample are listed, as sequenced in a study of T cells in narcolepsy. The table came from immunoSEQ multiplex PCR; TCRdb's copy has only in-frame clones and leaves some out. Among tens of thousands of clones, more than 75% were seen once, and the ten largest hold about 0.88%. Sequenced: memory (CD45RA-) CD4+ T cells from blood. All receptors come from a human donor in good health.

This clone was picked up a small number of times. The chain recombines TRBV7-3 with TRBJ1-2, with D perhaps TRBD1 (5 bases). V was cut by 6 bases and J by 4 bases, with 9 bases left in between. CDR3 length: 12 amino acids. CDR1 is SGHTA, CDR2 FQGTGA, per germline. CDR3 region: CASRGELYGYTF. CDR3 sequence (DNA): TGTGCCAGCAGGGGGGAGCTCTATGGCTACACCTTC.

The CDR3 spells CASSPGLARETQYF. CDR3 in DNA: TGTGCCAGCAGCCCCGGACTAGCTCGAGAGACCCAGTACTTC. The V and J genes are TRBV5-6 and TRBJ2-5; 8 positions match TRBD2. The CDR3 is 14 amino acids. The ends lost 4 bases at V and 4 bases at J; junction bases unmatched: 6. Germline V gene lookup returns CDR1 SGHDT and CDR2 YYEEEE.

The chain is built from TRBV19 and TRBJ2-6; D possibly uses TRBD1 or TRBD2 (5 bases each). The CDR3 sequence is 13 residues long. Per germline, CDR1 LNHDA and CDR2 SQIVND (reference sequence). The V end was cut by 10 bases, the J end by 3 bases, with 10 bases between. The CDR3 loop reads CAIWDDGANVLTF. The CDR3 region has the DNA TGTGCCATTTGGGACGATGGGGCCAACGTCCTGACTTTC.